This TCR beta chain was obtained from a study of cytomegalovirus exposure and HLA in healthy donors (dated by TCRdb to about 2017). Context from the whole study: The approximately 710 repertoires of the first cohort and the 110 or so validation repertoires were produced on the same platform, according to a later analysis. The study was designed to test whether signatures of past pathogen exposure could be identified by cataloging public T cell receptors. In addition to the first cohort of around 670 subjects, a separate validation cohort of 100 to 150 different subjects was used. The study combined high-throughput TCR immunosequencing, statistical association of individual TCRs with disease status, and machine learning to predict cytomegalovirus infection status.

General findings and caveats noted by the study authors: Three of the identified cytomegalovirus-associated TCR beta chains were confirmed in vitro to be specific for cytomegalovirus antigens. Of the cluster scores, 85% to 95% were above 0 in a later analysis, which found that TCRs clustered in the first cohort also tended to co-occur in the roughly 130 validation repertoires. Across donors, most TCR sequences were observed very rarely, whereas some public TCRs were present in many individuals. A later analysis had no HLA typing for the validation cohort, so co-occurrence there was scored across all 110 or so repertoires. The study listed 164 TCR beta chains as associated with cytomegalovirus. Cytomegalovirus status was reported to be diagnosed by the classifier with high specificity and sensitivity in both the original and validation cohorts. The authors suggested that the approach could potentially be generalized to other disease states and immunological phenotypes.

Separate from the roughly 700-subject first cohort, the validation cohort of over 90 subjects was the group to which the donors belonged. The library was generated by the immunoSEQ multiplex PCR assay. For the original study's pipeline: A statistical classification framework was built for diagnosing cytomegalovirus status from the catalog of TCR beta chain sequences. Held by TCRdb, this immuneACCESS table contains in-frame sequences only and omits some clones. Under half of the omission traces to an unresolved V gene where checked; the cause of the rest is unknown. For V, J and clone size, that table is used; D and trimming come from the DNA. This sample gives 120,000 or so clones in total; about 96% of them show up just once. Of the sample, about 1.7% falls within the top ten clones. In the germline V gene, CDR1 corresponds to SGHDN and CDR2 to FVKESK. At the junction V is shortened by 0 bases and J by 3 bases, with 12 bases in between. Its CDR3 holds 16 amino acids, cysteine through phenylalanine. Just the 48-base CDR3 DNA is kept, in frame starting at base 1.

As to this clone: Its antigen is still unknown. Nothing much larger sits one base from this clone, and base qualities are not available.

The chain is assembled from TRBV14 and TRBJ2-1, and the D gene may be TRBD1, 6 bases matching. The sequenced sample was PBMCs. The sequence was collected from a man between 18 and 29 years old in good health and CMV-seronegative. The CDR3 protein is CASSQEPSDSYNEQFF. The bases are TGTGCCAGCAGCCAAGAGCCCTCGGACAGCTACAATGAGCAGTTCTTC.